This T cell receptor (beta chain) was recorded in a study of shared clonotypes between healthy human individuals (TCRdb year 2020). Regarding the study in general: A few men and two women, aged 18 to 49 years, made up the cohort. For each donor, CD4 naive and CD4 memory were each given three plates, CD8 naive was given two plates, and CD8 memory was given one plate. The study deeply sequenced blood TCR repertoires of five healthy adults to estimate repertoire size and the extent of clonotype sharing between individuals. Different laboratories and diverse techniques were used to prepare libraries and sequence TCR repertoires, to increase sequencing depth and limit assay-specific biases. Each donor's leukapheresis produced roughly between about 0.8 and 8.9 billion PBMCs.

Using the deep immunoSEQ assay, multiplex PCR amplified TCR CDR3 regions from genomic DNA. Genomic DNA extracted from each cell subset was distributed evenly over all wells of several immunoSEQ 96-well plates, and each plate served as one replicate. For sorted subsets, each replicate PCR was loaded with 200 to 250 ng genomic DNA, equivalent to 25,000 to 35,000 T cell genomes. Purified libraries were measured with a Qubit 3.0 fluorometer, size-checked on a Bioanalyzer 2100, and measured again with the KAPA Library Quantification kit. Every immunoSEQ 96-well plate was sequenced on a separate single-read 150-cycle Illumina NextSeq 550 flow cell. In the original analysis: Because only junctional sequences without quality scores were contained in the immunoSEQ output, filtering matching that applied to full-length reads could not be performed. Sequences were annotated with PyIR, a Python wrapper for IgBLAST v1.9, and V/J genes and CDR3 were assigned using IMGT germline references. Reads were removed for weak V/J assignments (E-value above 1e-6), missing CDR3, stop codons, out-of-frame junctions, or ambiguous translated residues. V3J clonotypes were defined as sequences sharing an identical inferred V gene, J gene, and CDR3 amino acid sequence. To compute the percentage overlap between repertoires, the number of shared unique clonotypes was divided by the size of the smaller repertoire. Richness of each repertoire was evaluated using RTK rarefaction, the Chao1 estimator, and Recon v2.1 estimates of unobserved clonotypes. Generation probabilities for all TCRbeta clonotypes obtained by the gDNA method from several donors were computed using OLGA. Not all clones reach the TCRdb copy of this immuneACCESS table, which keeps in-frame sequences only. Checked studies attribute under half of the gap to unresolved V genes and leave the rest unexplained. The DNA gave D and trimming, while V, J and clone size come from that table. For this sample the table gives about a million clones, of which about 76% were detected only once. Together, the top ten hold 1.4% to 1.5% of the sample.

Worth noting for this clone: The antigen it recognizes is unknown. The sample holds no much larger clone one base away, and base qualities are not on file.

The donors were healthy, HIV-negative adults with no recently reported acute infections or vaccinations. Every donor was a Caucasian adult living in Nashville, Tennessee, USA. CD4+ T cells were enriched through magnetic negative selection, after which naive cells were positively selected on CD45RA and the remaining negative fraction served as the memory subset. Blood was obtained by leukapheresis, after which PBMCs were separated by Ficoll-Histopaque density gradient centrifugation and cryopreserved in liquid nitrogen vapor phase. Analytical flow cytometry was used to check the purity and quantity of each magnetically sorted T cell population. From each sorted fraction, genomic DNA was isolated and quantified by UV absorbance on a Nanodrop 2000c. Results the study describes overall, beyond this receptor: Sampling was restricted to blood, and TCR repertoires in tissue are likely to differ from TCR repertoires in blood. Because the study included a small number of donors, the genetic and exposure-history diversity represented was limited. Incomplete sequencing was indicated by rarefaction of sorted-subset datasets, despite the large sequencing depth. Compared with non-shared clonotypes, the clonotypes found in all four sorted-subset donors had higher generation probabilities. Naive subsets generally had larger estimated clonotype richness than memory subsets did. Across four donors, around 5.4% of naive CD4, 3% to 4% of naive CD8, around 2.1% of memory CD4, and 0.4% of memory CD8 clonotypes were shared. Pairwise subsampling indicated that sequencing depth was expected to affect the degree of clonotype sharing among donors.

The germline V and J ends show losses of 6 bases and 5 bases respectively, and no gene match explains 9 bases of the junction. The CDR3 spans 14 residues, from the cysteine through the phenylalanine. Only the CDR3 region is kept as DNA, spanning 42 bases read in frame from base 1. From a lookup of the germline V gene, CDR1 and CDR2 are SNHLY and FYNNEI. What was sequenced was memory CD4+ T cells sorted from blood. This specimen's cell subset or site label, per the study, means: CD45RA-negative fraction. The TCR sequence derives from a man between 18 and 29 years old in good health. The chain is made from TRBV2 and TRBJ2-5; TRBD2 matches 7 bases in the middle. For the CDR3, the sequence is CASSRDGGWETQYF. DNA sequence: TGTGCCAGCAGCCGGGACGGGGGGTGGGAGACCCAGTACTTC. Reference TRBV2 and TRBJ2-5 genes cover what lies past the CDR3, so the full variable domain is EPEVTQTPSHQVTQMGQEVILRCVPISNHLYFYWYRQILGQKVEFLVSFYNNEISEKSEIFDDQFSVERPDGSNFTLKIRSTKLEDSAMYFCASSRDGGWETQYFGPGTRLLVL.